This T cell receptor (beta chain) was observed in a study of OX40 agonist ivuxolimab in advanced cancers. The table came from immunoSEQ multiplex PCR; TCRdb's copy has only in-frame clones and leaves some out. The sample consists of approximately 92,000 clones, approximately 84% of them appearing once. CDR3 size: 14 residues. The germline gives CDR1 MNHNY, CDR2 SVGAGI (reference sequence). Trimming stripped 0 bases from V and 2 bases from J, with 7 bases between. This clone was seen a few times. V gene TRBV6-6 combines with J gene TRBJ1-2; no clear D gene. This clonotype was obtained from an adult with an advanced solid tumor such as melanoma, head and neck, liver or kidney cancer. Sequencing was performed on CD4+ or CD8+ T cells sorted from blood, taken in a trial of the OX40 agonist ivuxolimab. The CDR3, as DNA: TGTGCCAGCAGTTACTCCGGCACCAACTATGGCTACACCTTC. It is translated as CASSYSGTNYGYTF.